This TCR beta chain originates from a study of siplizumab effects on memory and regulatory T cells. Study results and caveats: Naive T cells appeared more varied than memory cells and looked like key alloresponse contributors.

Only in-frame clones appear in the TCRdb table, and some are missing; sequencing was by immunoSEQ multiplex PCR. This sample yields about 100,000 clones, of which roughly 94% are seen a single time; 1% to 1.5% belongs to the top ten. The CDR3 loop spans 16 amino acids. V lost 5 bases to trimming and J lost 6 bases; unmatched junction nucleotides: 9. Germline V CDR1 and CDR2: SGHTA, FQGTGA. A note on this clone: As yet, its antigen is unknown.

Sequenced: non-Treg CD4+ T cells sorted from blood. The chain links TRBV7-3 to TRBJ2-1, with TRBD1 matching over 11 bases. This TCR derives from a human donor in good health. CDR3 sequence reads: CASSTLKGQGGNEQFF. CDR3 DNA sequence: TGTGCCAGCAGCACCCTTAAGGGACAGGGGGGCAATGAGCAGTTCTTC.